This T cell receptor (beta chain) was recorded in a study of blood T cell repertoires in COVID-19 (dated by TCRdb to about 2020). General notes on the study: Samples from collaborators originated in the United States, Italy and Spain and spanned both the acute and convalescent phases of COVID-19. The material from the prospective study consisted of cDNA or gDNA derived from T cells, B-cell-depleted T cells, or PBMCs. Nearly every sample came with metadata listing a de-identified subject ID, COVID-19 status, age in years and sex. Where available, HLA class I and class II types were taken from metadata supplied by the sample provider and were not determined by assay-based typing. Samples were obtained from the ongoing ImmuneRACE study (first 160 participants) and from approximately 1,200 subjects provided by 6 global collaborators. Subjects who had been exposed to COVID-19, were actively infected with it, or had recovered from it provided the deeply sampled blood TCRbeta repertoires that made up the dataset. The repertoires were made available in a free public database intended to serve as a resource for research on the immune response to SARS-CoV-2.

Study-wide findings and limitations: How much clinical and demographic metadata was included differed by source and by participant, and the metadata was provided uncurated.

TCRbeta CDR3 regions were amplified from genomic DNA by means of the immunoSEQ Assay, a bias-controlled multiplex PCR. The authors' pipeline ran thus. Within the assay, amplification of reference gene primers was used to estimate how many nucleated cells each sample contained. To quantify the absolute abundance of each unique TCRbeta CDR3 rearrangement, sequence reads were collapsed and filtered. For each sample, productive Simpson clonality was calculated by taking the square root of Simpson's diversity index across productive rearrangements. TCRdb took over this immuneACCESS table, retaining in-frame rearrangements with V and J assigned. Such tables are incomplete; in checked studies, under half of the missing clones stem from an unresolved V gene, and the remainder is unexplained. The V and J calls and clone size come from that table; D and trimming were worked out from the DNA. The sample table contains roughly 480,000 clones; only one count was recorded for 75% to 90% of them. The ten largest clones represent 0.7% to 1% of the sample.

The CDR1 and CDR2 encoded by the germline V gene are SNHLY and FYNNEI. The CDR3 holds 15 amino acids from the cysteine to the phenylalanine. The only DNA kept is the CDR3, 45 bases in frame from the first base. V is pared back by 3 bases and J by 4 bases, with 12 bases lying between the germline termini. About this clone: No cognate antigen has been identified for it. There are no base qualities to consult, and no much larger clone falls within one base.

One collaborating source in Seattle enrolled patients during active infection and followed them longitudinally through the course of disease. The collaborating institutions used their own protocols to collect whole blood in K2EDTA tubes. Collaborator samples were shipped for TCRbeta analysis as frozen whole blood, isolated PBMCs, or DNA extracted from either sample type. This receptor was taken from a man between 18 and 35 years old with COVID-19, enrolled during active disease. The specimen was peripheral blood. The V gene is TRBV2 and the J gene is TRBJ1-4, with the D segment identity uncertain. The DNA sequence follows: TGTGCCAGCAGTGACTTTGAGAGCCTTAATGAAAAACTGTTTTTT. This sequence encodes CASSDFESLNEKLFF.